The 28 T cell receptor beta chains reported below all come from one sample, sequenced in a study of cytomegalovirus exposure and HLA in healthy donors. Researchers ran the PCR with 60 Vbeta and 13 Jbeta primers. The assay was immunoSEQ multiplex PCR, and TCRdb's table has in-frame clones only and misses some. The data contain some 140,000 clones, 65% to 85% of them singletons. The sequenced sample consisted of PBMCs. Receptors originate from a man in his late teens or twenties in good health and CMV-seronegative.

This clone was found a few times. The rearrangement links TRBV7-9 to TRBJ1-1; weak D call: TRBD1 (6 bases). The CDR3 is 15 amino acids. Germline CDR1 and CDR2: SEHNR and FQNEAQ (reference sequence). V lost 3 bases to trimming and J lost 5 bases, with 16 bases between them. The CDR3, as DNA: TGTGCCAGCAGCTTCACAGGGATTCGATGGACTGAAGCTTTCTTT. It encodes CASSFTGIRWTEAFF.

The CDR3 DNA reads TGTGCCAGCAGCTTGAGGGACAGATACTACAATGAGCAGTTCTTC. Translation gives CASSLRDRYYNEQFF. The rearrangement joins TRBV5-6 to TRBJ2-1; 7 positions match TRBD1. Losses at the gene ends were 1 base for V and 3 bases for J; bases not matched to a gene: 4. This CDR3 has 15 amino acids. Germline loops: CDR1 SGHDT, CDR2 YYEEEE.

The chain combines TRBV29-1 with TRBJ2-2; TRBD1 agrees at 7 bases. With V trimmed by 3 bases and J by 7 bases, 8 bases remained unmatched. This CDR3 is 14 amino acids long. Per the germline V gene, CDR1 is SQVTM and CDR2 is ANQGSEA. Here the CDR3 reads CSVERKGAGGELFF. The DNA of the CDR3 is TGCAGCGTTGAGAGAAAGGGGGCGGGCGGGGAGCTGTTTTTT.

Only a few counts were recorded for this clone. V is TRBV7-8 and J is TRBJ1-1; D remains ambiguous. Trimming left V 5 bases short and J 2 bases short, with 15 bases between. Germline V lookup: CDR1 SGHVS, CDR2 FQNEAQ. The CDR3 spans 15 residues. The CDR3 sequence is CASSTSLGVNTEAFF. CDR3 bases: TGTGCCAGCAGCACTTCTCTGGGAGTAAACACTGAAGCTTTCTTT.

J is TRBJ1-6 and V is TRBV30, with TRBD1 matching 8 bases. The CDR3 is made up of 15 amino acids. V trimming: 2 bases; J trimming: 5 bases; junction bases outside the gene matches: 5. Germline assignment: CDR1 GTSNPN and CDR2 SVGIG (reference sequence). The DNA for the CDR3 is TGTGCCTGGAGTCACCCGGACAGGGATAATTCACCCCTCCACTTT. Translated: CAWSHPDRDNSPLHF.

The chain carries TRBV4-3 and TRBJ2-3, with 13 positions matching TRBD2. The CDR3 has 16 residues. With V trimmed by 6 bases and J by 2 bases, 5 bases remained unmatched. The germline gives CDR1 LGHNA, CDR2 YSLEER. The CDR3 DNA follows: TGCGCCAGCAGGCGCGGGACTAGCGGGGTCACAGATACGCAGTATTTT. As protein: CASRRGTSGVTDTQYF.

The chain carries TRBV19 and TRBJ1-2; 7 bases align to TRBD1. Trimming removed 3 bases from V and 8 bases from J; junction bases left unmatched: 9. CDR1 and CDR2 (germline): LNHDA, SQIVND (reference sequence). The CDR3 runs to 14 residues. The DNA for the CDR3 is TGTGCCAGTAGTATGATGATAAGGGGGCGAGGCTACACCTTC. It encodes CASSMMIRGRGYTF.

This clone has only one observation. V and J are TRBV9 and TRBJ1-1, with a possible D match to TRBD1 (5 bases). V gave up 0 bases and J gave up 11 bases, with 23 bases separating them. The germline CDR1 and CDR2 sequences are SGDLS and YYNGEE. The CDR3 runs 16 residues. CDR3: CASSVVPQHGGPGAFF. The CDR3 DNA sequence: TGTGCCAGCAGCGTAGTTCCCCAGCATGGTGGGCCAGGGGCTTTCTTT. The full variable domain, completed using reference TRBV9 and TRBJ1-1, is DSGVTQTPKHLITATGQRVTLRCSPRSGDLSVYWYQQSLDQGLQFLIQYYNGEERAKGNILERFSAQQFPDLHSELNLSSLELGDSALYFCASSVVPQHGGPGAFFGQGTRLTVV.

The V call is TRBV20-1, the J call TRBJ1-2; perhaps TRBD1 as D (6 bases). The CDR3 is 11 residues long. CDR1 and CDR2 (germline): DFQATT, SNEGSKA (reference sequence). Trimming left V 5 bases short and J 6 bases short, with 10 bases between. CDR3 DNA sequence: TGCAGTGCTCCAACAGGGAATGGCTACACCTTC. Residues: CSAPTGNGYTF.

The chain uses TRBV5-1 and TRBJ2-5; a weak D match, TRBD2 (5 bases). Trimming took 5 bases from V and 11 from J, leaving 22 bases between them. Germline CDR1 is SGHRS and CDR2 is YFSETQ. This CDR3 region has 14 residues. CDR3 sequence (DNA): TGCGCCAGCAGTCCTGAGCCAGCGGTGAAGGAGCAGTACTTC. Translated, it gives CASSPEPAVKEQYF.

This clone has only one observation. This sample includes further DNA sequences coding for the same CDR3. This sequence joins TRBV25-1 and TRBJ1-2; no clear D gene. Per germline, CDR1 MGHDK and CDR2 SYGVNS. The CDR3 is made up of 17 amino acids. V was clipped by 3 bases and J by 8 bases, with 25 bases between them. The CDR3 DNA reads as TGTGCCAGCAGTGAGACCCTGGACTTCACCTGGACGAGAGGCTACACCTTC. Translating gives CASSETLDFTWTRGYTF.

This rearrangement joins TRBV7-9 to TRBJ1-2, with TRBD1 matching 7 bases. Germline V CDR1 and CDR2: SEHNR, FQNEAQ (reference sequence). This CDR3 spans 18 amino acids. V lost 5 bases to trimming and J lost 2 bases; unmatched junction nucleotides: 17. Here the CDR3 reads CASSPLFSDRAGNYGYTF. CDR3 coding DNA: TGTGCCAGCAGCCCCCTATTTTCCGACAGGGCTGGGAACTATGGCTACACCTTC.

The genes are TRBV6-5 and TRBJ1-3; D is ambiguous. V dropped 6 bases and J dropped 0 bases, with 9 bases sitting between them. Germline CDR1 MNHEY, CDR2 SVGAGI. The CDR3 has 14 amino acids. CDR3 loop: CASRNGYSGNTIYF. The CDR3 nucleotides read TGTGCCAGCAGAAACGGTTACTCTGGAAACACCATATATTTT.

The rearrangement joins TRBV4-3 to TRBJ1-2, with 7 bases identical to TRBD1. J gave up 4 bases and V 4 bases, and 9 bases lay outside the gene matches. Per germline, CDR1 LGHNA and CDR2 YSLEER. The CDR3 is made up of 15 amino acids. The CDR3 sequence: CASSRARQGSYGYTF. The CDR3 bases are TGCGCCAGCAGCCGCGCCAGACAGGGATCCTATGGCTACACCTTC.

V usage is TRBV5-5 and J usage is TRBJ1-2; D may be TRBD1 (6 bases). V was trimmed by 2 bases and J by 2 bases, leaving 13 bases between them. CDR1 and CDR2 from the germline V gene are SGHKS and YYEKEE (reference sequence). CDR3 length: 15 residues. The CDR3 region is CASSFLVGANYGYTF. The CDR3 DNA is TGTGCCAGCAGCTTTTTAGTGGGGGCCAACTATGGCTACACCTTC.

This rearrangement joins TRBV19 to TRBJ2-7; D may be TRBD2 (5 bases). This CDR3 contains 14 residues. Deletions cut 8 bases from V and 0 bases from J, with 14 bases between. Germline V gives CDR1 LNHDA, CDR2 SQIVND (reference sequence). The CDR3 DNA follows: TGTGCCAGTGCGGGCCCCTCAAGCTCCTACGAGCAGTACTTC. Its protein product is CASAGPSSSYEQYF.

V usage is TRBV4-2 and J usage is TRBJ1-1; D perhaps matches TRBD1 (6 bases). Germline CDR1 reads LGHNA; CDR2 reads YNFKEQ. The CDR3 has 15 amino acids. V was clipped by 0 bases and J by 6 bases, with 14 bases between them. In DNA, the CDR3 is TGTGCCAGCAGCCAAGATATGGCGGCAGGGGCTGAAGCTTTCTTT. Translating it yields CASSQDMAAGAEAFF.

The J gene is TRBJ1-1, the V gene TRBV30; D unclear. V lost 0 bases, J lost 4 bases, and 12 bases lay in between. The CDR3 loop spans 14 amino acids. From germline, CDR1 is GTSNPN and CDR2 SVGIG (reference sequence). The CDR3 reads CAWSVMRVGTEAFF. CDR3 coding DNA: TGTGCCTGGAGTGTAATGAGGGTTGGCACTGAAGCTTTCTTT.

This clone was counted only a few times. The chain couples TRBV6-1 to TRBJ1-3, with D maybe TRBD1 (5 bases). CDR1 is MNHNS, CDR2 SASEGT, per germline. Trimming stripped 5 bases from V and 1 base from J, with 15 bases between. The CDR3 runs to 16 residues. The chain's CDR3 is CASSKDPTASGNTIYF. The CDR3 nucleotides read TGTGCCAGCAGTAAAGACCCGACAGCATCTGGAAACACCATATATTTT.

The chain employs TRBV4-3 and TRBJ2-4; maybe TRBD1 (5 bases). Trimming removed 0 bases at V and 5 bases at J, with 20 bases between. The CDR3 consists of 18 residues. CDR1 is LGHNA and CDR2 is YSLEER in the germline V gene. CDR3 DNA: TGCGCCAGCAGCCAAGAAAGGGCAGGGTCCCCTTGGGAAAACATTCAGTACTTC. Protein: CASSQERAGSPWENIQYF.

CDR3 protein: CASSYGLINYGYTF. In DNA, the CDR3 is TGTGCCAGCAGCTATGGACTGATTAACTATGGCTACACCTTC. This chain uses TRBV5-6 with TRBJ1-2, with no clear D. Trimming stripped 3 bases from V and 1 base from J, with 10 bases between. The germline CDR1 and CDR2 sequences are SGHDT and YYEEEE. The CDR3 covers 14 residues.

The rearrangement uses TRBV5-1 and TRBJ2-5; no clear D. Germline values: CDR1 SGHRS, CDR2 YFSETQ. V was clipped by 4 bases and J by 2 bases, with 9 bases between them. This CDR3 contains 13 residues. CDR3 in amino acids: CASSVRQQETQYF. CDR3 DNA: TGCGCCAGCAGCGTGCGGCAGCAAGAGACCCAGTACTTC.

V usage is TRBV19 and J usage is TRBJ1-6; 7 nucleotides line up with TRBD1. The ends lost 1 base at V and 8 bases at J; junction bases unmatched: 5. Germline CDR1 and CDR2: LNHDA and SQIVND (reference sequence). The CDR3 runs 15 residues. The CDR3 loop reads CASSIVRGLDSPLHF. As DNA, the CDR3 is TGTGCCAGTAGTATAGTGAGGGGGCTGGATTCACCCCTCCACTTT.

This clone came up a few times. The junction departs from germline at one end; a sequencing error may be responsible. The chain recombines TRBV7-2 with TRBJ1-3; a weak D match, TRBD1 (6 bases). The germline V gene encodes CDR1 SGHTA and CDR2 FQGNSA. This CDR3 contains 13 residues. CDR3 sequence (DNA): TGTGCCAGCAGCGAACCCGGGACACCCCTCCCGGCTTTT. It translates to CASSEPGTPLPAF.

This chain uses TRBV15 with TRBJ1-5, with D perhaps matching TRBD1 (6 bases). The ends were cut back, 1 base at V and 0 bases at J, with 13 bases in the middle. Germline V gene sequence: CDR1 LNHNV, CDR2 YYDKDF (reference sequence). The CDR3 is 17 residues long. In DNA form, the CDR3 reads TGTGCCACCAGCAGAGGGACAGCCATCGATAGCAATCAGCCCCAGCATTTT. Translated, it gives CATSRGTAIDSNQPQHF.

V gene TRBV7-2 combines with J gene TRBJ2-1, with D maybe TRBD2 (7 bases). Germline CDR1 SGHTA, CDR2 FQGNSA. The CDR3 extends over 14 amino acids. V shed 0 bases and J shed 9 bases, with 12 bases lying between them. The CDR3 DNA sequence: TGTGCCAGCAGCTTAGCGGGGGGGCTTTCTGAGCAGTTCTTC. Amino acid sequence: CASSLAGGLSEQFF.

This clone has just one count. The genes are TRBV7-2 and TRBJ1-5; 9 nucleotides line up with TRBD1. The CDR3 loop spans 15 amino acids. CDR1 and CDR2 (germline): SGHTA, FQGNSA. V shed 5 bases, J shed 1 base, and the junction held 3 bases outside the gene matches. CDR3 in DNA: TGTGCCAGCAGCAAAACAGGGGGCAGCAATCAGCCCCAGCATTTT. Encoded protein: CASSKTGGSNQPQHF.

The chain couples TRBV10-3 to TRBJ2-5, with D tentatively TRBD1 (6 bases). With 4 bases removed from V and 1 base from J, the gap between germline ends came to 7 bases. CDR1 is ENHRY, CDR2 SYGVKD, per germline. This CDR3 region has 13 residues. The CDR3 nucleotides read TGTGCCATCAGTGGACAGGCCCAAGAGACCCAGTACTTC. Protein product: CAISGQAQETQYF.